This T cell receptor (beta chain) was obtained from a study of T-cell reconstitution after alpha-beta-depleted transplantation in children (dated by TCRdb to 2016 to 2018). Study-level background: Using TCR repertoire profiling, the study followed T-cell immune reconstitution in a quantitative way in children after TCRalphabeta/CD19-depleted allogeneic hematopoietic cell transplantation.

Preparation of the library involved PCR. Data came from an Illumina HiSeq 2500. TCR library preparation used molecular barcoding, with unique molecular identifiers applied to normalize quantification of the TCRbeta repertoire. TCRdb applied fastp at Q25 and MiXCR to the public reads, then kept only in-frame beta chains. Every entry covers one CDR3 protein and lists the most common genes and DNA from its rows. The sample table shows around 240,000 distinct CDR3 sequences, and about 8.8% are seen once. The ten top clones hold approximately 5% of the sample. V is cut by 0 bases and J by 4 bases, and the space between the germline ends is 10 bases. The CDR1 and CDR2 encoded by the germline V gene are SGHRS and YFSETQ. The CDR3 starts with the cysteine, ends with the phenylalanine, and has 14 residues. Left in the record is the CDR3 DNA by itself, 42 bases read in frame from the first base. This clonotype was counted ten times or more. Its antigen remains unidentified. Nothing much larger sits one base from this clone, and base qualities are not available.

The chain employs TRBV5-1 and TRBJ1-2; the D gene identity is not certain. The material was PBMCs from the stem cell graft donor, obtained from the stem cell graft. This TCR came from a human donor who donated a stem cell graft to a child with SCID. CDR3 region: CASSLASAGYGYTF. The DNA sequence is as follows: TGCGCCAGCAGCTTGGCTAGCGCGGGCTATGGCTACACCTTC.